The clone carrying this T cell receptor beta chain has only a few counts. Its matching antigen is unknown. The sample originates from a study of beta chain features in type 1 diabetes. Sequenced material consisted of expressed TCRB transcripts (all of the isolated RNA was reverse transcribed). TCRdb's copy holds only in-frame clones and misses some; the assay was immunoSEQ multiplex PCR. The sample lists some 240,000 clones, 16% seen once, with about 0.078% in the top ten. Losses at the gene ends were 5 bases for V and 9 bases for J; bases not matched to a gene: 17. In germline, CDR1 is SGHVS, CDR2 FNYEAQ. The CDR3 loop spans 18 amino acids. General observations from the study: Across patients, naive, central memory and Treg TCRB repertoires exhibited apparently greater similarity than was observed across healthy donors. Whether HLA type affects TCRB rearrangement stayed undetermined in the present work. Moderate but significant shortening of TCRB CDR3s was recorded in all four CD4+ subsets from Type 1 diabetes patients. It was possible that PCR favored shorter templates, equally so in patients and controls.

V gene TRBV7-6 combines with J gene TRBJ2-1, with TRBD2 matching over 12 bases. This TCR derives from a man in his thirties or forties with type 1 diabetes. Specimen: naive CD4+ T cells from blood. The CDR3 DNA reads as TGTGCCAGCAGCCCAGGATCCAGGGCTAGCGGGAGGGCCAGTGAGCAGTTCTTC. The encoded protein is CASSPGSRASGRASEQFF.